Listed below are T cell receptor beta chains from one sample, sequenced in a study of shared clonotypes between healthy human individuals. The assay was immunoSEQ multiplex PCR, and TCRdb's table has in-frame clones only and misses some. The sample holds about 1 million clones, 65% to 80% seen once. Sequenced input: memory CD4+ T cells sorted from blood. The receptors here all came from a man between 18 and 35 years old in good health. Each CDR3 is given with its conserved first and last residue. D genes are given only for firm matches. Size values are once, few and many counts, or a class for expanded clones, and some rows have none.

v_call	clone_size	d_call	j_call	cdr3_nt	cdr3_aa
TRBV4-1	.	TRBD2	TRBJ2-5	TGCGCCAGCAGCCAAGGTAGCGCGGGAGGGATTGGAGAGACCCAGTACTTC	CASSQGSAGGIGETQYF
TRBV5-7	.	.	TRBJ2-7	TGTGCCAGCAGCCCCCGTAGCTCCTACGAGCAGTACTTC	CASSPRSSYEQYF
TRBV2	.	TRBD2	TRBJ2-1	TGTGCCAGCAGTGGGCGAGCGGGAGGGCCAATCAATGAGCAGTTCTTC	CASSGRAGGPINEQFF
TRBV9	.	.	TRBJ2-1	TGTGCCAGCAGCGCACTCCCCGTCGGGGGGCATGAGCAGTTCTTC	CASSALPVGGHEQFF
TRBV7-8	.	TRBD1	TRBJ2-6	TGTGCCAGCAGCTTACGACAGGGCAGGGAGCCCTCTGGGGCCAACGTCCTGACTTTC	CASSLRQGREPSGANVLTF
TRBV6-1	.	.	TRBJ2-3	TGTGCCCTAGGGGGGCGTTTATTTGATACGCAGTATTTT	CALGGRLFDTQYF
TRBV25-1	.	.	TRBJ1-3	TGTGCCAGCAGCTCCGGGACGTCTACTTTTGGAAACACCATATATTTT	CASSSGTSTFGNTIYF
TRBV10-1	.	TRBD1	TRBJ2-7	TGCGCCACCTCTCCGGGACAGGGGACTTACGAGCAGTACTTC	CATSPGQGTYEQYF
TRBV7-7	.	TRBD2	TRBJ2-5	TGTGCTAGCAGCCTCTCCGCGGGGGGTCAAGAGACCCAGTACTTC	CASSLSAGGQETQYF
TRBV18	.	TRBD2	TRBJ2-1	TGTGCCAGCTCAACACGACTAGCGGGGCCAAACAATGAGCAGTTCTTC	CASSTRLAGPNNEQFF
TRBV6-5	.	.	TRBJ1-2	TGTGCCAGCAGTTACAGCGAGAAGCGGGGCTACACCTTC	CASSYSEKRGYTF
TRBV7-3	once	.	TRBJ1-1	TGTGCCAGCAGCTCGGACAGAAACACTGAAGCTTTCTTT	CASSSDRNTEAFF
TRBV28	.	TRBD1	TRBJ1-5	TGTGCCAGCAGTTTATATAAGGGACAGGGAAGCAATCAGCCCCAGCATTTT	CASSLYKGQGSNQPQHF
TRBV6-6	.	TRBD1	TRBJ1-1	TGTGCCAGCAGTACGACAGGGACAAGGGACACTGAAGCTTTCTTT	CASSTTGTRDTEAFF
TRBV9	.	.	TRBJ2-5	TGTGCCAGCAGGGGGAACTCAGCGTACCAAGAGACCCAGTACTTC	CASRGNSAYQETQYF
TRBV7-9	.	.	TRBJ2-3	TGTGCCAGCAGCTTAGCCGAGGAGACGTCGCAGTATTTT	CASSLAEETSQYF
TRBV2	.	TRBD2	TRBJ2-1	TGTGCCGGGGGACTAGCGGAAGGCTATGAGCAGTTCTTC	CAGGLAEGYEQFF
TRBV9	.	TRBD1	TRBJ1-1	TGTGCCAGCAGCAGACGGACAGGAGGGGCAGAAACTTTCTTT	CASSRRTGGAETFF
TRBV10-3	.	TRBD1	TRBJ1-5	TGTGCCACCAACGACAGGGGAGGCAATCAGCCCCAGCATTTT	CATNDRGGNQPQHF
TRBV6-5	once	.	TRBJ2-7	TGTGCCAGCAGTAAAACTAGTTCCTACGAGCAGTACTTC	CASSKTSSYEQYF
TRBV7-2	.	.	TRBJ2-1	TGTGCCAGCAGCTTAGGCGCGGGACCGAATGAGCAGTTCTTC	CASSLGAGPNEQFF
TRBV19	.	.	TRBJ1-6	TGTGCCAGTGCTGCGGGGTTCAGGAGTAATTCACCCCTCCACTTT	CASAAGFRSNSPLHF
TRBV19	.	.	TRBJ1-5	TGTGCCAGTAGCCTGGGGACGAATAGCAATCAGCCCCAGCATTTT	CASSLGTNSNQPQHF
TRBV7-2	.	TRBD1	TRBJ1-6	TGTGCCAGCAGCTTTTCCTTGGGACAGGGGACTTCACCCCTCCACTTT	CASSFSLGQGTSPLHF
TRBV5-1	.	.	TRBJ2-1	TGCGCCAGCAGCCCGGACAGAATTGATTACAATGAGCAGTTCTTC	CASSPDRIDYNEQFF
TRBV5-4	.	TRBD2	TRBJ2-5	TGTGCCAGCAGCCAGGGGGTGACTAGCGGGAGGGAAGAGACCCAGTACTTC	CASSQGVTSGREETQYF
TRBV7-9	.	.	TRBJ2-7	TGTGCCAGCAGCCCCGGGGGGCAAGCCTACGAGCAGTACTTC	CASSPGGQAYEQYF
TRBV7-9	.	.	TRBJ2-3	TGTGCCAGCAGCCCTTCCACAGATACGCAGTATTTT	CASSPSTDTQYF
TRBV6-6	.	.	TRBJ1-3	TGTGCCAGCAGTCAGGTCTCTGGAAACACCATATATTTT	CASSQVSGNTIYF
TRBV6-4	.	.	TRBJ1-1	TGTGCCAGCAGTGAAGGTGGAGTGAACACTGAAGCTTTCTTT	CASSEGGVNTEAFF
TRBV5-1	.	.	TRBJ1-2	TGCGCCAGCAGCTTGGGACCCTCCTATGGCTACACCTTC	CASSLGPSYGYTF
TRBV2	.	.	TRBJ2-7	TGTGCCAGCGATACAGGGTGGAGCGAGCAGTACTTC	CASDTGWSEQYF
TRBV9	.	.	TRBJ2-3	TGTGCCAGCAGCGTCCCACCGGGGCGGCAGACAGATACGCAGTATTTT	CASSVPPGRQTDTQYF
TRBV19	.	.	TRBJ2-3	TGTGCCAGTAGTACCAGGGAGGGGGCAGATACGCAGTATTTT	CASSTREGADTQYF
TRBV5-6	.	.	TRBJ2-1	TGTGCCTCTCCGCTATACCCTTTGAGTGAGCAGTTCTTC	CASPLYPLSEQFF
TRBV5-6	.	.	TRBJ2-4	TGTGCCAGCAGCCCGACCGGACCCGTAAACATTCAGTACTTC	CASSPTGPVNIQYF
TRBV28	.	.	TRBJ2-1	TGTGCCAGCAGTTTACGGCTAGCTTGGTCCTACAATGAGCAGTTCTTC	CASSLRLAWSYNEQFF
TRBV5-4	.	.	TRBJ2-3	TGTGCCAGCAGCAACCGGGACAGCACAGATACGCAGTATTTT	CASSNRDSTDTQYF
TRBV11-2	.	.	TRBJ1-1	TGTGCCAGCAGCTTAGAGGGGGCTCGGGGCACTGAAGCTTTCTTT	CASSLEGARGTEAFF
TRBV5-1	once	TRBD1	TRBJ1-1	TGCGCCAGCAGCTGGGGGGACAGGGCAAACACTGAAGCTTTCTTT	CASSWGDRANTEAFF
TRBV11-2	.	.	TRBJ1-2	TGTGCCAGCAGCTCCTTACAGGGTTCATCCTATGGCTACACCTTC	CASSSLQGSSYGYTF
TRBV19	once	.	TRBJ2-5	TGTGCCAGTAGTATAACGGGGCCCCAAGAGACCCAGTACTTC	CASSITGPQETQYF
TRBV9	.	.	TRBJ1-5	TGTGCCAGCAATCCACCGGGCAATAGCAATCAGCCCCAGCATTTT	CASNPPGNSNQPQHF
TRBV18	.	.	TRBJ1-5	TGTGCCAGCTCACCTATCGGGGTCGGATCGGGTCAGCCCCAGCATTTT	CASSPIGVGSGQPQHF